These 13 T cell receptor beta chains were all obtained from the same sample, sequenced in a study of CD8+ T cells in alopecia areata. RNA extraction was followed by reverse transcription into cDNA, which acted as the sequencing template. The data were produced by immunoSEQ multiplex PCR, yet TCRdb's version contains in-frame clones alone and is incomplete. The sample lists 180,000 or so clones, approximately 59% occurring once. Noted treatment: oral pan-JAK inhibitor, 5-10 mg twice daily. This material consisted of CD4+ T cells sorted from blood, taken between weeks 55 and 65, from a patient treated with tofacitinib. The receptors come from a human donor with alopecia areata.

The gene calls are TRBV2 and TRBJ2-4, with 7 bases fitting TRBD1. The V gene end was trimmed by 8 bases and the J gene end by 14 bases; junction bases not matched to a gene: 12. The length of the CDR3 is 12 residues. Germline CDR1 reads SNHLY; CDR2 reads FYNNEI. This CDR3 is CASSDRAAFKYF. The DNA of the CDR3 is TGTGCCAGCTCAGACAGGGCAGCCTTCAAGTACTTC.

This clone was recorded a few times. The CDR3: CASSPTWVGTEAFF. DNA of the CDR3: TGTGCCAGCAGCCCGACCTGGGTGGGCACTGAAGCTTTCTTT. J is TRBJ1-1 and V is TRBV27; no definite D call. The CDR3 is 14 residues long. Trimming pared 6 bases from V and 4 bases from J, leaving 15 bases between. CDR1 is MNHEY and CDR2 is SMNVEV in the germline V gene (reference sequence).

The chain uses TRBV13 and TRBJ1-2; 7 bases match TRBD1. Germline assignment: CDR1 PRHDT and CDR2 FYEKMQ (reference sequence). This CDR3 contains 13 residues. Trimming took 7 bases from V and 6 from J; bases not matched to a gene: 8. CDR3 sequence (DNA): TGTGCCAGCACAGGGACAGATGTACATGGCTACACCTTC. Its protein is CASTGTDVHGYTF.

The chain joins TRBV27 to TRBJ1-5, with D unresolved. Per germline, CDR1 MNHEY and CDR2 SMNVEV (reference sequence). The CDR3 is 14 residues long. V was trimmed by 3 bases and J by 5 bases, leaving 11 bases between them. CDR3 DNA: TGTGCCAGCAGTTTCCGATCCTCGGATCAGCCCCAGCATTTT. Protein sequence: CASSFRSSDQPQHF.

The gene calls are TRBV15 and TRBJ2-4; tentatively, D is TRBD1 (5 bases). CDR3 length: 13 residues. Trimming stripped 6 bases from V and 4 bases from J, with 10 bases between. Per germline, CDR1 LNHNV and CDR2 YYDKDF (reference sequence). The CDR3 sequence: CATSPRQKNIQYF. The CDR3 DNA sequence: TGTGCCACCAGTCCGAGACAGAAAAACATTCAGTACTTC.

The chain links TRBV30 to TRBJ2-5; 16 bases map to TRBD2. V lost 5 bases and J lost 5; bases outside the gene matches: 17. This CDR3 comprises 19 residues. In germline, CDR1 is GTSNPN, CDR2 SVGIG (reference sequence). CDR3 region: CAWARGTSGGARMRETQYF. In DNA form, the CDR3 reads TGTGCCTGGGCCCGAGGGACTAGCGGGGGGGCCAGGATGCGGGAGACCCAGTACTTC.

The chain employs TRBV28 and TRBJ2-2; a weak D match, TRBD1 (5 bases). CDR1 is MDHEN and CDR2 is SYDVKM in the germline V gene. The CDR3 is 15 residues long. The V gene lost 3 bases and the J gene lost 0 bases, with 8 bases spanning the gap. CDR3 in DNA: TGTGCCAGCAGTTTTCTAGGGGCGAACACCGGGGAGCTGTTTTTT. Protein: CASSFLGANTGELFF.

The V call is TRBV29-1, the J call TRBJ2-5, with TRBD2 matching 8 bases. Germline assignment: CDR1 SQVTM and CDR2 ANQGSEA. The trim removed 7 bases at V and 4 bases at J, leaving 11 bases unmatched. CDR3 length: 14 amino acids. In nucleotides, the CDR3 is TGCAGCGCCCGGGGGGGTAAGGGGTCAGAGACCCAGTACTTC. Translated: CSARGGKGSETQYF. The full variable domain, completed using reference TRBV29-1 and TRBJ2-5, is SAVISQKPSRDICQRGTSLTIQCQVDSQVTMMFWYRQQPGQSLTLIATANQGSEATYESGFVIDKFPISRPNLTFSTLTVSNMSPEDSSIYLCSARGGKGSETQYFGPGTRLLVL.

The chain links TRBV5-1 to TRBJ2-7, with D uncertain. Trimming cost V 0 bases and J 3 bases, with 7 bases left between them. CDR3 length: 13 amino acids. CDR1 is SGHRS, CDR2 YFSETQ, per germline. CDR3 in DNA: TGCGCCAGCAGCTTGGGGGCACTCTACGAGCAGTACTTC. Translation: CASSLGALYEQYF.

This clone appeared once. The chain combines TRBV5-1 with TRBJ1-2; D not resolved. The V gene lost 0 bases and the J gene lost 4 bases, with 10 bases spanning the gap. Germline CDR1 reads SGHRS; CDR2 reads YFSETQ. The CDR3 extends over 14 amino acids. CDR3 coding DNA: TGCGCCAGCAGCTTGGATGGGGTGGGCTATGGCTACACCTTC. Translation: CASSLDGVGYGYTF.

The chain is built from TRBV14 and TRBJ2-3; tentative D call: TRBD1 (5 bases). The CDR3 consists of 14 residues. Germline CDR1 is SGHDN and CDR2 is FVKESK. V lost 1 base, J lost 5 bases, and 10 bases lay in between. CDR3 residues: CASSQGRVLDTQYF. The CDR3 nucleotides are TGTGCCAGCAGCCAAGGCAGGGTGCTAGATACGCAGTATTTT.

The table lists this clone with a few counts. This rearrangement joins TRBV4-1 to TRBJ1-6; possibly TRBD1 for D (6 bases). CDR1 and CDR2 (germline): MGHRA, YSYEKL. The CDR3 runs to 15 residues. V lost 0 bases, J lost 8 bases, and 11 bases lay in between. CDR3 bases: TGCGCCAGCAGCCAAGAGGGGCAGGGGTATTCACCCCTCCACTTT. Protein sequence: CASSQEGQGYSPLHF.

The chain links TRBV2 to TRBJ2-5; 12 bases agree with TRBD1. The CDR3 length is 16 residues. Germline CDR1 and CDR2: SNHLY and FYNNEI. V shed 5 bases and J 3 bases; nucleotides not matched to a gene: 7. In DNA form, the CDR3 reads TGTGCCAGCAGTCCGCGGGACAGGGGGCGAGAAGAGACCCAGTACTTC. It codes for CASSPRDRGREETQYF.